These 4 T cell receptor beta chains were sequenced from one sample in a study of shared clonotypes between healthy human individuals (dated by TCRdb to 2020 to 2022). The library was built by means of the immunoSEQ multiplex PCR assay. The clones in this table, taken by TCRdb from immuneACCESS, are in-frame only. Not every clone is retained; where verified, under half of the shortfall comes from an unresolved V gene, and the cause of the rest is unknown. The sample yields millions of clones; under 95% were counted once. Roughly 1.8% of the sample is held by the ten biggest clonotypes. CD8 naive samples consisted of CD45RO-negative cells that were positively selected for CCR7, yielding a CD45RA+CCR7+ population without TemRA cells. The sample consisted of naive CD8+ T cells from PBMCs. The sample's cell subset or site label, decoded: CD45RA+CCR7+. These receptors all stem from a man aged 18-30 years in good health. Some clones in this sample may be carry-over from other donors' samples.

The chain recombines TRBV7-9 with TRBJ2-7; maybe TRBD2 (7 bases). CDR1 is SEHNR and CDR2 is FQNEAQ in the germline V gene (reference sequence). The CDR3 length is 13 residues. The V end lost 5 bases, the J end lost 7 bases, and 15 bases lay between the germline ends. The DNA for the CDR3 is TGTGCCAGCAGCCCCACCGGGGGGCGAGAGCAGTACTTC. This codes for CASSPTGGREQYF. Based on the CDR3 plus reference TRBV7-9 and TRBJ2-7, the full variable domain is DTGVSQNPRHKITKRGQNVTFRCDPISEHNRLYWYRQTLGQGPEFLTYFQNEAQLEKSRLLSDRFSAERPKGSFSTLEIQRTEQGDSAMYLCASSPTGGREQYFGPGTRLTVT.

V and J are TRBV4-1 and TRBJ2-7; 9 bases line up with TRBD1. CDR1 MGHRA and CDR2 YSYEKL come from the germline V gene. The CDR3 runs to 15 residues. Trimming at V came to 5 bases and at J to 4 bases, leaving 9 bases not matched to a gene. Written as DNA, the CDR3 is TGCGCCAGCAGCGAAGGAACGGGACAGGGATACGAGCAGTACTTC. The encoded protein is CASSEGTGQGYEQYF.

The gene calls are TRBV9 and TRBJ2-7; 10 bases agree with TRBD2. V dropped 0 bases and J dropped 4; count of bases not matched to a gene: 4. Looked up from germline, CDR1 is SGDLS and CDR2 is YYNGEE. The length of the CDR3 is 15 residues. CDR3 loop: CASSVGQREGYEQYF. The CDR3 DNA is TGTGCCAGCAGCGTAGGGCAGCGGGAGGGGTACGAGCAGTACTTC. Full variable domain (remainder filled in from reference TRBV9 and TRBJ2-7): DSGVTQTPKHLITATGQRVTLRCSPRSGDLSVYWYQQSLDQGLQFLIQYYNGEERAKGNILERFSAQQFPDLHSELNLSSLELGDSALYFCASSVGQREGYEQYFGPGTRLTVT.

This chain links TRBV27 with TRBJ1-2; D may be TRBD1 (6 bases). V dropped 6 bases and J dropped 4 bases, with 12 bases sitting between them. The CDR3 length is 13 residues. Per the germline V gene, CDR1 is MNHEY and CDR2 is SMNVEV (reference sequence). CDR3: CASRAPGAYGYTF. DNA of the CDR3: TGTGCCAGCAGGGCCCCGGGGGCCTATGGCTACACCTTC.